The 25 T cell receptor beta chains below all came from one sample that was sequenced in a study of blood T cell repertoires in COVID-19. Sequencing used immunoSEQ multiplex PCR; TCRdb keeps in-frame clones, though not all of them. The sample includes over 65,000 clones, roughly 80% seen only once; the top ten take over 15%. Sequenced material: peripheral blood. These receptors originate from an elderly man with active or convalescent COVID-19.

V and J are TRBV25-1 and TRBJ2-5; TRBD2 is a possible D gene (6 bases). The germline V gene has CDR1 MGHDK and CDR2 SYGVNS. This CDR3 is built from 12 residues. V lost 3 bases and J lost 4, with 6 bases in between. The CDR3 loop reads CASSEGGETQYF. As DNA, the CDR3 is TGTGCCAGCAGTGAGGGGGGAGAGACCCAGTACTTC.

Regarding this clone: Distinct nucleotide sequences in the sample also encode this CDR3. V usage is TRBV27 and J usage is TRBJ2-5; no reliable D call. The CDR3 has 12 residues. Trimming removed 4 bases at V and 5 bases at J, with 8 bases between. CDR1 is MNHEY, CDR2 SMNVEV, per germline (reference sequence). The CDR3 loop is CASSSTRETQYF. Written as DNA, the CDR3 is TGTGCCAGCAGTTCTACCCGGGAGACCCAGTACTTC.

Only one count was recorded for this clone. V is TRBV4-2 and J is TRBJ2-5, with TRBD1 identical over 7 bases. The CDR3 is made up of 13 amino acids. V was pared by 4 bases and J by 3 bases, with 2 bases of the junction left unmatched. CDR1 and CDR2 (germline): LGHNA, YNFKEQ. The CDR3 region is CASSPDREETQYF. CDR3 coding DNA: TGTGCCAGCAGCCCAGACAGGGAAGAGACCCAGTACTTC.

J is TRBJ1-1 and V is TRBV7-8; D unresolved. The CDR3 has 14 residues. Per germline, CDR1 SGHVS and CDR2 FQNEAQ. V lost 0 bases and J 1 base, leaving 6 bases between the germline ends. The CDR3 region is CASSLAYRNTEAFF. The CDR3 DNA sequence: TGTGCCAGCAGCTTAGCGTATAGGAACACTGAAGCTTTCTTT. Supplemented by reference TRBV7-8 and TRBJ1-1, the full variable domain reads GAGVSQSPRYKVAKRGQDVALRCDPISGHVSLFWYQQALGQGPEFLTYFQNEAQLDKSGLPSDRFFAERPEGSVSTLKIQRTQQEDSAVYLCASSLAYRNTEAFFGQGTRLTVV.

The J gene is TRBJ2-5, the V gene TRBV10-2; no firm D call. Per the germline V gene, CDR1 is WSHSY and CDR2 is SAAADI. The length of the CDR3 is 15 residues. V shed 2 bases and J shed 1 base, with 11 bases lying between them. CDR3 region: CASSEPRGSQETQYF. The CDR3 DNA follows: TGCGCCAGCAGTGAGCCGAGAGGTAGCCAAGAGACCCAGTACTTC.

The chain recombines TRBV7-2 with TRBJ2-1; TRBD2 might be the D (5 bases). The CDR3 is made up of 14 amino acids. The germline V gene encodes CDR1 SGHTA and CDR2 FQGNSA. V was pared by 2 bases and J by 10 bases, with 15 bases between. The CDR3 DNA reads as TGTGCCAGCAGCTTACGTTTCGTCGGGGAGGAGCAGTTCTTC. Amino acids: CASSLRFVGEEQFF.

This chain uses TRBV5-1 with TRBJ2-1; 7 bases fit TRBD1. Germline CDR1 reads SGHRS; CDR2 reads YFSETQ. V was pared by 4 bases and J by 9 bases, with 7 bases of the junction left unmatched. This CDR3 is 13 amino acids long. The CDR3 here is CASSPRGPGEQFF. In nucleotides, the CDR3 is TGCGCCAGCAGCCCTAGGGGGCCAGGTGAGCAGTTCTTC.

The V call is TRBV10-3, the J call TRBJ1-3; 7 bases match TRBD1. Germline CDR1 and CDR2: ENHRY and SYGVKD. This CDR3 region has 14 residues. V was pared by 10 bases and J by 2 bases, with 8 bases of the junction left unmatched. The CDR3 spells CATRGGTPGNTIYF. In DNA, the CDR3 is TGTGCCACCAGGGGGGGTACTCCTGGAAACACCATATATTTT.

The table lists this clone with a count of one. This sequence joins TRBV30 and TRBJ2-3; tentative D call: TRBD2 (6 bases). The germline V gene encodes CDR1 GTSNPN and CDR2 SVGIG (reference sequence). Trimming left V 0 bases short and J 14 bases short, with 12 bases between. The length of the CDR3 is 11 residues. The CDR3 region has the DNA TGTGCCTGGAGTGTGGAACTAGCCGTGTATTTT. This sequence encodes CAWSVELAVYF.

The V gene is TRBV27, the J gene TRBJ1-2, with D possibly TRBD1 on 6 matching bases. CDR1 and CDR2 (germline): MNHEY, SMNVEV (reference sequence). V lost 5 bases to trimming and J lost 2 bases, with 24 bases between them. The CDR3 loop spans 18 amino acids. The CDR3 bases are TGTGCCAGCAGTCCCATATTACCTCGGGACACCCTGAACTATGGCTACACCTTC. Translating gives CASSPILPRDTLNYGYTF.

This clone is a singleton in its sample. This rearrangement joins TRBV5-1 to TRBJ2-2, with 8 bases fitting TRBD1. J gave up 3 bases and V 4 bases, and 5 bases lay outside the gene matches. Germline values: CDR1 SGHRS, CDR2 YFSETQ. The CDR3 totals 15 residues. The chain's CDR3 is CASSQDRADTGELFF. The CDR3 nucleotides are TGCGCCAGCAGCCAGGACAGGGCCGACACCGGGGAGCTGTTTTTT.

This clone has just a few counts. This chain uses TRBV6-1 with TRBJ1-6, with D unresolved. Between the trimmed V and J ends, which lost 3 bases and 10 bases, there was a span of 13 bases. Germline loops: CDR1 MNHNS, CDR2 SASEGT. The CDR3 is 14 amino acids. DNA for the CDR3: TGTGCCAGCAGTGATGCAGTGGCGGAATCACCCCTCCACTTT. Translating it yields CASSDAVAESPLHF.

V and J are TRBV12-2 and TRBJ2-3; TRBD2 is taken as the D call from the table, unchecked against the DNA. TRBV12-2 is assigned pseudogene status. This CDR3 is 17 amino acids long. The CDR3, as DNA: TGTGCAAGTCGCTTAGGGCCTCGGGGGGAGGGCACAGATACGCAGTATTTT. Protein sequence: CASRLGPRGEGTDTQYF.

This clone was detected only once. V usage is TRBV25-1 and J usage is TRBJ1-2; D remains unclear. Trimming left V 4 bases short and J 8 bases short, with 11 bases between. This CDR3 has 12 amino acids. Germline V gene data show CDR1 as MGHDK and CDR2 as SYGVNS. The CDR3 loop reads CASSGTTAGYTF. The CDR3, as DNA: TGTGCCAGCAGTGGTACCACTGCGGGCTACACCTTC.

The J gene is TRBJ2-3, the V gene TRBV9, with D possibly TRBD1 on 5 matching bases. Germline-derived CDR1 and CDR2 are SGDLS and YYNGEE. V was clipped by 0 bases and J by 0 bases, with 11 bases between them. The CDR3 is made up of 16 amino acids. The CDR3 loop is CASSVDTGPSTDTQYF. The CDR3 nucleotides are TGTGCCAGCAGCGTAGATACAGGCCCTAGCACAGATACGCAGTATTTT.

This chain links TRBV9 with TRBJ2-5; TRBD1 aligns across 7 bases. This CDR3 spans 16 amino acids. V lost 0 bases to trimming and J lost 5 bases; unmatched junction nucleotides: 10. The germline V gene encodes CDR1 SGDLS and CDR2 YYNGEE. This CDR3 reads CASSVEARGRRETQYF. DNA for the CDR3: TGTGCCAGCAGCGTAGAAGCTAGGGGGCGGCGTGAGACCCAGTACTTC.

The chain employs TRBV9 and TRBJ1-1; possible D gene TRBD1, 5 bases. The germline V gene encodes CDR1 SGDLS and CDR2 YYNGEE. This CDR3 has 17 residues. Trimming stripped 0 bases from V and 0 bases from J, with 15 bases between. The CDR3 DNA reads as TGTGCCAGCAGCGTAGGGGTCAGGGAGGAAATGAACACTGAAGCTTTCTTT. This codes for CASSVGVREEMNTEAFF.

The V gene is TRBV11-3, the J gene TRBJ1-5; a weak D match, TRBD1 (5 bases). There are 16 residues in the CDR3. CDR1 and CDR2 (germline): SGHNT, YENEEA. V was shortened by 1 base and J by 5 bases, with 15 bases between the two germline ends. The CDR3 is CASSLVRGMGYQPQHF. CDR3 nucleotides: TGTGCCAGCAGCTTAGTTAGGGGAATGGGGTATCAGCCCCAGCATTTT.

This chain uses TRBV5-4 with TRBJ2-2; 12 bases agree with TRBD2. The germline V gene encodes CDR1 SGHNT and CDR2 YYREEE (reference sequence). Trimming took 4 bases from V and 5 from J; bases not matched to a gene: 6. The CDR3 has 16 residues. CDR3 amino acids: CASSLPSGGATGELFF. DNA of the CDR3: TGTGCCAGCAGCCTGCCTAGCGGGGGGGCGACCGGGGAGCTGTTTTTT.

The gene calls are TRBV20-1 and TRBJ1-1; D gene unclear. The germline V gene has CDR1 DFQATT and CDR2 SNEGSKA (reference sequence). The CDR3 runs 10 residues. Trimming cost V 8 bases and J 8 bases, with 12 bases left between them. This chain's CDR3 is CSLGLLEAFF. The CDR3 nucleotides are TGCAGTCTTGGACTACTAGAAGCTTTCTTT.

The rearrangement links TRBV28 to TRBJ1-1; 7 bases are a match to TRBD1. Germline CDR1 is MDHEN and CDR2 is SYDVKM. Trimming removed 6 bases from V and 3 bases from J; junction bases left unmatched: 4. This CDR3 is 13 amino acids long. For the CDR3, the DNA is TGTGCCAGCAGCCTAGGGACAGACACTGAAGCTTTCTTT. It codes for CASSLGTDTEAFF.

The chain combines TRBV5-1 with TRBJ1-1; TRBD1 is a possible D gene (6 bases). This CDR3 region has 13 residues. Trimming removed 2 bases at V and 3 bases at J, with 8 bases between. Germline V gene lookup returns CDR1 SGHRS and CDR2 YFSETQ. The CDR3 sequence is CASSFGGYTEAFF. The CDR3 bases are TGCGCCAGCAGCTTTGGGGGCTACACTGAAGCTTTCTTT.

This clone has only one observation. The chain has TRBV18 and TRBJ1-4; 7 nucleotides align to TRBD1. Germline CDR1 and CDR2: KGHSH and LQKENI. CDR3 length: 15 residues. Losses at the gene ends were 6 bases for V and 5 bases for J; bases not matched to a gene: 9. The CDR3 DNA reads TGTGCCAGCTCCAGGGGGACAGCCGCGAATGAAAAACTGTTTTTT. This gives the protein CASSRGTAANEKLFF.

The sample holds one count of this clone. The CDR3 here is CASSTGQGYWNTEAFF. The CDR3 region has the DNA TGTGCCAGTAGCACCGGACAGGGTTATTGGAACACTGAAGCTTTCTTT. The chain links TRBV19 to TRBJ1-1, with 8 nucleotides matching TRBD1. Germline CDR1 LNHDA, CDR2 SQIVND (reference sequence). V shed 6 bases and J 1 base; nucleotides not matched to a gene: 10. The CDR3 spans 16 residues.

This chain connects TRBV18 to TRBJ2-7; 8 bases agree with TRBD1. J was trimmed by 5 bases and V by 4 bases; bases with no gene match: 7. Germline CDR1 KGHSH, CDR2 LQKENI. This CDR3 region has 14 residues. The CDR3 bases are TGTGCCAGCTCACAAGGGGACAGGTCTGACGAGCAGTACGTC. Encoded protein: CASSQGDRSDEQYV.